The TCR beta chain described here comes from a study of blood T cell repertoires in COVID-19. The overall study: Researchers got acute and convalescent COVID-19 samples from the United States, Italy and Spain. PBMCs, B-cell-depleted T cells, or T cells were the source of the cDNA or gDNA that made up the material.

Trimming left V 0 bases short and J 3 bases short, with 7 bases between. This CDR3 has 14 amino acids. CDR1 and CDR2 (germline): LGHNA, YSLEER. Original methodology: Using reference gene primer amplification, nucleated cell counts were estimated. Data came from immunoSEQ multiplex PCR; TCRdb stores just in-frame clones and leaves some out. For V, J and clone size, that table is used; D and trimming come from the DNA. The sample records some 130,000 clones, roughly 83% being singletons. This sequence was found in a woman of 80 years or more with acute or convalescent COVID-19. The chain recombines TRBV4-3 with TRBJ2-3, with D uncertain. The sample consisted of peripheral blood. CDR3 in amino acids: CASSQDFPTDTQYF. DNA of the CDR3: TGCGCCAGCAGCCAAGATTTCCCTACAGATACGCAGTATTTT.